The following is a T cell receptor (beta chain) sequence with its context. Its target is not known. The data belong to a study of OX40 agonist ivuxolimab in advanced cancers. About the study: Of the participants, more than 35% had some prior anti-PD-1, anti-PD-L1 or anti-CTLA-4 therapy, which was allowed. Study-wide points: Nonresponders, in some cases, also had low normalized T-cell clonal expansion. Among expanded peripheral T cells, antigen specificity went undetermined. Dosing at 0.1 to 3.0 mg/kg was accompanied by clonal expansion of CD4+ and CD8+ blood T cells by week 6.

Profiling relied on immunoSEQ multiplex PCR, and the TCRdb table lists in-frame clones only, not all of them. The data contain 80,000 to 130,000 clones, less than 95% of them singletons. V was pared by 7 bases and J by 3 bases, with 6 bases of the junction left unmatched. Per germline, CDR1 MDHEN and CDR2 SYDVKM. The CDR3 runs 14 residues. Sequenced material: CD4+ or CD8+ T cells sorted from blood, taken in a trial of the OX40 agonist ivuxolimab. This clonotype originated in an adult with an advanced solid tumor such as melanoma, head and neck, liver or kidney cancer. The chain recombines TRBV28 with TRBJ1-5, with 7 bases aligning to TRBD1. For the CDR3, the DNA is TGTGCCAGCACACCGACAGGGCACAATCAGCCCCAGCATTTT. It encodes CASTPTGHNQPQHF.